Listed below are T cell receptor beta chains from one sample, sequenced in a study of technical replicates of blood from a handful of donors. Assay used: immunoSEQ multiplex PCR; TCRdb lists only in-frame clones, some missing. The sample consists of fewer than 80,000 clones, approximately 89% of them appearing once. Sequencing was done on a sample of PBMCs. The receptors derive from a human donor in good health. Some clones in this sample may be carry-over from other donors' samples. Each CDR3 is given without its conserved first and last residue. Some rows mark clone size as missing; the rest say once, few, many or name a class of expanded clone.

v_gene	j_gene	abundance	CDR3aa
TRBV28	TRBJ2-1	once	ASFDSSYNEQF
TRBV10-3	TRBJ2-7	NA	AISENDRGATYEQY
TRBV18	TRBJ1-1	NA	ASSPGQGKTNTEAF
TRBV15	TRBJ1-6	NA	ATSSGTVGSPLH
TRBV4-3	TRBJ2-7	few	ASSQDVAGEQY
TRBV30	TRBJ2-2	NA	AWSEGSANTGELF
TRBV19	TRBJ2-7	NA	ASSEEGASYEQY
TRBV7-9	TRBJ2-1	NA	ASSGLAGYNEQF
TRBV6-1	TRBJ2-6	NA	ASSGGQGVAGANVLT
TRBV7-2	TRBJ2-1	NA	ASSFSGQSYNEQF
TRBV5-6	TRBJ1-1	NA	ASSLEGAITEAF
TRBV7-6	TRBJ2-7	few	ASSLGTGSSYEQY
TRBV21-1	TRBJ2-7	NA	ASSKKVLDSHPYEQY
TRBV4-3	TRBJ1-6	few	ASRYRAGGSPLH
TRBV4-1	TRBJ2-7	NA	ASSHPGGGSGYEQY
TRBV6-5	TRBJ1-2	NA	ASSSTGHYGYT
TRBV30	TRBJ2-5	NA	AWSEAGGTQY
TRBV7-9	TRBJ2-7	NA	ASSLGNFPNDEQY
TRBV7-3	TRBJ2-3	NA	ASSSSGLGDTQY
TRBV4-3	TRBJ2-1	NA	ASSRGLAGAYNEQF
TRBV7-2	TRBJ2-2	NA	ASSPGTYLTGELF
TRBV7-9	TRBJ1-1	NA	ASSPVGGIGDYTEAF
TRBV4-3	TRBJ1-2	NA	ASSQDLVRQNYGYT
TRBV2	TRBJ1-1	NA	ASSVLTDSSPTF
TRBV7-3	TRBJ2-5	NA	ASSLTGLAGGQETQY
TRBV6-5	TRBJ1-4	NA	ASSYDINEKLF
TRBV4-3	TRBJ2-2	NA	ASSQDHQGSGELF
TRBV18	TRBJ1-4	NA	ASSPLGGGEREKLF
TRBV7-2	TRBJ2-5	NA	ASSLVASGGRRETQY
TRBV2	TRBJ2-1	NA	ASSDASDNEQF
TRBV5-1	TRBJ2-6	NA	ASSLTGQSGANVLT
TRBV2	TRBJ1-2	NA	ASRVNSGLEYGYT
TRBV5-6	TRBJ1-2	NA	ASSLLGAYGYT
TRBV5-6	TRBJ2-7	NA	ASSLEGTGGYEQY
TRBV27	TRBJ2-7	NA	ASSPDLQGAFLKTQY
TRBV4-1	TRBJ2-1	NA	ASSQPNYNEQF
TRBV21-1	TRBJ2-7	NA	AKDGGQEVPEQY
TRBV6-1	TRBJ1-1	NA	ASSGARYAEAF
TRBV7-7	TRBJ2-2	NA	ASSFERGTGELF
TRBV18	TRBJ1-1	NA	ASLTTRGITEAF
TRBV11-2	TRBJ1-2	NA	ASSLAPGQGNGYT
TRBV19	TRBJ1-1	NA	ASSWDRGTEAF
TRBV29-1	TRBJ1-1	NA	SVRPQPLNTEAF
TRBV19	TRBJ2-1	NA	ASSSLAFYNEQF
TRBV27	TRBJ2-3	NA	ASSRGQRATDTQY
TRBV4-1	TRBJ1-6	NA	ASSQLTDNSPLH
TRBV27	TRBJ2-2	NA	ASSLSLAGLSYTGELF
TRBV2	TRBJ2-1	NA	ASSEALGTGPIEQF
TRBV30	TRBJ1-2	few	AWMRGARNGYT
TRBV9	TRBJ1-6	NA	ASSVGLQGYSPLH